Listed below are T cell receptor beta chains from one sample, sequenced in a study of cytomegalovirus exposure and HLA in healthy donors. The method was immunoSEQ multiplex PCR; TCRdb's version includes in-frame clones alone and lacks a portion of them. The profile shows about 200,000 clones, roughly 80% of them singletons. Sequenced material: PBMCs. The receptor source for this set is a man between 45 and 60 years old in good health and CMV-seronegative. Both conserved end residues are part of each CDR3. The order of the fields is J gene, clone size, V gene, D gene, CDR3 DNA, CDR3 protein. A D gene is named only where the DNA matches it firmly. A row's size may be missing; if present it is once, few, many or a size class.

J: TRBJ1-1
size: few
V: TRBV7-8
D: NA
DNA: TGTGCCAGCAGCCCGAAAGGGGGCACTGAAGCTTTCTTT
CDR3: CASSPKGGTEAFF

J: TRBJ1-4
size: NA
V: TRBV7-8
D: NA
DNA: TGTGCCAGCAGCCCTCGGACTGAGGCAACTAATGAAAAACTGTTTTTT
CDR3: CASSPRTEATNEKLFF

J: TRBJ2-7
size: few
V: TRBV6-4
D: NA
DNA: TGTGCCAGCAGTGACAGTCATGGGGCGAAGAACGAGCAGTACTTC
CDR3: CASSDSHGAKNEQYF

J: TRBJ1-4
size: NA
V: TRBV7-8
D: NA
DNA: TGTGCCAGCAGGAGTGGGGGCTCGACTAATGAAAAACTGTTTTTT
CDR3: CASRSGGSTNEKLFF

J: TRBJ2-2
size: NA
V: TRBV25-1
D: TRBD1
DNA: TGTGCCAGCAGTGCACGACAGGGGAGGACCGGGGAGCTGTTTTTT
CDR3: CASSARQGRTGELFF

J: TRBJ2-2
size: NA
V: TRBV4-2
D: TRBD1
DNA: TGTGCCAGCAGCCGGGATGTCGGGACAGGGTCGAACACCGGGGAGCTGTTTTTT
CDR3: CASSRDVGTGSNTGELFF

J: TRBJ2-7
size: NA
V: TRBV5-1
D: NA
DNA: TGCGCCAGCAGCTTGGGGGTCAGGGCCAACGAGCAGTACTTC
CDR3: CASSLGVRANEQYF

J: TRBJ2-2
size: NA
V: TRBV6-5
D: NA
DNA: TGTGCCAGCAGTTACTCTTTACTCAGGTCCACCGGGGAGCTGTTTTTT
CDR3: CASSYSLLRSTGELFF

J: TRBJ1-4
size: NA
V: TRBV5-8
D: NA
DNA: TGTGCCAGCAGCTCCGGGACTGGTAATGAAAAACTGTTTTTT
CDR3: CASSSGTGNEKLFF

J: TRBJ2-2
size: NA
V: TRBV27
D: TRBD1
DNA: TGTGCCAGTTTCGGGACAGAGGGCACCGGGGAGCTGTTTTTT
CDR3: CASFGTEGTGELFF

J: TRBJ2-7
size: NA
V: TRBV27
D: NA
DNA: TGTGCCAGCAGTTTCAGTGTTAGGAGCTCCTACGAGCAGTACTTC
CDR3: CASSFSVRSSYEQYF

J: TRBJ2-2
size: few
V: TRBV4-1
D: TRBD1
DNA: TGCGCCAGCAGCCTAGGACAGGAGGTTATCACCGGGGAGCTGTTTTTT
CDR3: CASSLGQEVITGELFF

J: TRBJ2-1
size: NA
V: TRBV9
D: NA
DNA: TGTGCCAGCAGCGCCGACTCTCGCCATGAGCAGTTCTTC
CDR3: CASSADSRHEQFF

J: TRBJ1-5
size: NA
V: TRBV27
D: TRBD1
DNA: TGTGCCAGCAGTTATCGACAGGGTGACAATCAGCCCCAGCATTTT
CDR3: CASSYRQGDNQPQHF

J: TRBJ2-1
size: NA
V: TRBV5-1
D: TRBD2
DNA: TGCGCCAGCAGGGGGCGGGAGGGTCAAAATGAGCAGTTCTTC
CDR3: CASRGREGQNEQFF

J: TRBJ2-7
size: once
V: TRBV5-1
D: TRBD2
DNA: TGCGCCAGCAGCCGGACTAGCGGAGCCCAACGCGAGCAGTACTTC
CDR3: CASSRTSGAQREQYF

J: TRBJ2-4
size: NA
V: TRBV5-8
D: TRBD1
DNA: TGTGCCAGCAGCTCGGGACAGGGGGTGGACATTCAGTACTTC
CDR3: CASSSGQGVDIQYF

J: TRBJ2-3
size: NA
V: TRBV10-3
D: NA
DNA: TGTGCCATCAGGCTAGGCCCGGGCACAGATACGCAGTATTTT
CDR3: CAIRLGPGTDTQYF

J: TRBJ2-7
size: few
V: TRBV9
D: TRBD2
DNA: TGTGCCAGCAGCGGAGGGACTAGCTCCTACGAGCAGTACTTC
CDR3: CASSGGTSSYEQYF

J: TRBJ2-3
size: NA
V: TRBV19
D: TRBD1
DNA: TGTGCCAGCTCAGGACAGGGGGTAGGCACAGATACGCAGTATTTT
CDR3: CASSGQGVGTDTQYF

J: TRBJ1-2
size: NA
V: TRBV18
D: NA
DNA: TGTGCCAGCTCACCAATGGCAGGATCAGCTAACTATGGCTACACCTTC
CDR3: CASSPMAGSANYGYTF

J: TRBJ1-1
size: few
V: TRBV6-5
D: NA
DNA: TGTGCCAGCAGTTCCCTGGGGGAGGTCGCGAACACTGAAGCTTTCTTT
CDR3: CASSSLGEVANTEAFF

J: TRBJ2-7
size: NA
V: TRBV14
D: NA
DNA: TGTGCCAGCAGTTCCTATGGCGAGCAGTACTTC
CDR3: CASSSYGEQYF

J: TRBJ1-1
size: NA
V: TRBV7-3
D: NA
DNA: TGTGCCAGCAGCCTGGGGCGGGGAAACACTGAAGCTTTCTTT
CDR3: CASSLGRGNTEAFF

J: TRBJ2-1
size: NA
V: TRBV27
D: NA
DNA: TGTGCCAGCAGTCCCCCAGGGGTAGGGCAGTTCTTC
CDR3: CASSPPGVGQFF

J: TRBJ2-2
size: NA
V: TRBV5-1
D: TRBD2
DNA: TGCGCCAGCAGCGGACCACTAGCGGACCCTCGAAGAGGAACCGGGGAGCTGTTTTTT
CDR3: CASSGPLADPRRGTGELFF

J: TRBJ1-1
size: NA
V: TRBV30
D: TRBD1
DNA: TGTGCCTGGGAAGCTACAGGGGTTGGAGGTGAAGCTTTCTTT
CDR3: CAWEATGVGGEAFF

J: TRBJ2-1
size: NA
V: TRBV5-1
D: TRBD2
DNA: TGCGCCAGCAGTGCCGGACTAGCGGGCAACCGCGAGTCGTTCTTC
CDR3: CASSAGLAGNRESFF